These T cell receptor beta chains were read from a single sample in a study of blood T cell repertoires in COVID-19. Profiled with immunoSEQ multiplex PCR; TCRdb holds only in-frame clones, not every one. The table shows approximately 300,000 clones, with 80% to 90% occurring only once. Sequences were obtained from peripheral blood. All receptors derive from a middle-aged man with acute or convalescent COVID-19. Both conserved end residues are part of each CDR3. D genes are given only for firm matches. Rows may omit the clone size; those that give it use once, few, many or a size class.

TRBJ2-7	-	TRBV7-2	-	TGTGCCAGCAGCTTAGAGGGGCGAACCTACGAGCAGTACTTC	CASSLEGRTYEQYF
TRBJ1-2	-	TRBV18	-	TGTGCCAGCTCACGAGTCAGGGACTCTAACTATGGCTACACCTTC	CASSRVRDSNYGYTF
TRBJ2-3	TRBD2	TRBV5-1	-	TGCGCCAGCAGCCCAATGGGGGCGGGGGGGCCGAATACGCAGTATTTT	CASSPMGAGGPNTQYF
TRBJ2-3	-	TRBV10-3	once	TGTGCCATCAGTGCTAACGGACACACAGATACGCAGTATTTT	CAISANGHTDTQYF
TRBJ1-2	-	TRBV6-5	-	TGTGCCAGCAGTTCCCCGACGGGGGGGCTGAGTGGCTACACCTTC	CASSSPTGGLSGYTF
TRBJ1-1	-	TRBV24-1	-	TGTGCCACCAGTCACGCAGGTTCGGCTTTCTTT	CATSHAGSAFF
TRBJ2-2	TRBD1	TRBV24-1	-	TGTGCCACCAGTGATTTTAGCCAGGGGGCCTACACCGGGGAGCTGTTTTTT	CATSDFSQGAYTGELFF
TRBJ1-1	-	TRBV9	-	TGTGCCAGCAGCGAACAGGATACTGAAGCTTTCTTT	CASSEQDTEAFF
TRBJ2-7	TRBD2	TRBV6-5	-	TGTGCCAGCAGTTCCTCAAGCGGGAGGCAGTACTTC	CASSSSSGRQYF
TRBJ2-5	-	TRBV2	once	TGTGCCAGCAATCAGGAAGAGACCCAGTACTTC	CASNQEETQYF
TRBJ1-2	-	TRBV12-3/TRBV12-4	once	TGTGCCAGCAGCCAAACGGGATATGGCTACACCTTC	CASSQTGYGYTF
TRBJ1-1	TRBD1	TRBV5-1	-	TGCGCCAGCAGGCGAGGACAGGGGGCTTCTTGGGATACTGAAGCTTTCTTT	CASRRGQGASWDTEAFF
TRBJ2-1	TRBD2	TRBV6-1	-	TGTGCCAGCAGTGAAGAGGCTGCGGGGGGCTTGTACAATGAGCAGTTCTTC	CASSEEAAGGLYNEQFF
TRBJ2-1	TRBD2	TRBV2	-	TGTGCCAGCAGTGGGGGGACTAGCGGAGCCGAGCAGTTCTTC	CASSGGTSGAEQFF
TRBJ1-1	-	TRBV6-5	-	TGTGCCAGCAGCAACATGGGGCTACTGGAAGCTTTCTTT	CASSNMGLLEAFF
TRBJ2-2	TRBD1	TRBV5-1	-	TGCGCCAGCAGCTCTGACAGGGCCGGGACCGGGGAGCTGTTTTTT	CASSSDRAGTGELFF
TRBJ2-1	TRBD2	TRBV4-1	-	TGCGCCAGCAGCCAAGATTCGAGCGGGAATTACAATGAGCAGTTCTTC	CASSQDSSGNYNEQFF
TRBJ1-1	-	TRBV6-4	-	TGTGCCAGCACCGACGGACACGAAGCTTTCTTT	CASTDGHEAFF
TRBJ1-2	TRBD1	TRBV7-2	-	TGTGCCAGCAGCCCACAGACAGGGGGCTATGGCTACACCTTC	CASSPQTGGYGYTF
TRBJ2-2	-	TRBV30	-	TGTGCCTGGACCAGGGACGGGGAGCTGTTTTTT	CAWTRDGELFF
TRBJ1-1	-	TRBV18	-	TGTGCCAGCTCCCCCGGAGGGGGGGAAACTGAAGCTTTCTTT	CASSPGGGETEAFF
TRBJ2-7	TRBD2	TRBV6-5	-	TGTGCCAGCTGGACGAGCGGGGGGTACGAGCAGTACTTC	CASWTSGGYEQYF
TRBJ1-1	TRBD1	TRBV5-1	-	TGCGCCAGCAGCCCAGGGACAGGGACAGGTTGGATGAACACTGAAGCTTTCTTT	CASSPGTGTGWMNTEAFF
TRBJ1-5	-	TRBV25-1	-	TGTGCCAGCAGTGACAGACAGCTTAATCAGCCCCAGCATTTT	CASSDRQLNQPQHF
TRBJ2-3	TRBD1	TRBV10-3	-	TGTGCCATCAGTCAAACCGGGACAGGGTTGACAGATACGCAGTATTTT	CAISQTGTGLTDTQYF
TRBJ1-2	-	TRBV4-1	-	TGCGCCAGCAGCCAAGAGGGGAGCTCCCCTCGATTAAGCTACACCTTC	CASSQEGSSPRLSYTF
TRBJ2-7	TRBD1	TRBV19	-	TGTGCCAGTAGGAACGGACAGGGGGGCGAGCAGTACTTC	CASRNGQGGEQYF
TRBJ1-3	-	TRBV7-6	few	TGTGCCAGCAGCTCGCCGGCGGAAGGAAGTGGAAACACCATATATTTT	CASSSPAEGSGNTIYF
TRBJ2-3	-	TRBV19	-	TGTGCCAGTAGTATAGAGGGGACTGGCGCAGATACGCAGTATTTT	CASSIEGTGADTQYF
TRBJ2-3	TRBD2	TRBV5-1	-	TGCGCCAGCAGCTCGGGACTAGCCGGCGATACGCAGTATTTT	CASSSGLAGDTQYF
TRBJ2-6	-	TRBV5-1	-	TGCGCCAGCAGCTTGGAGGGCGGGGTAACTGGGGCCAACGTCCTGACTTTC	CASSLEGGVTGANVLTF
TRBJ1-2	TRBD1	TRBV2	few	TGTGCCAGCAGTGAAGCCCGGACAGGGAGCCCTAACTATGGCTACACCTTC	CASSEARTGSPNYGYTF
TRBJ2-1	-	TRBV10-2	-	TGCGCCAGCAGTGAAAAGAAGGCCCAGGGTGAGCAGTTCTTC	CASSEKKAQGEQFF
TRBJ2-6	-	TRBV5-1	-	TGCGCCAGCAGTTTTTTTTATAGCGGCTCTGGGGCCAACGTCCTGACTTTC	CASSFFYSGSGANVLTF
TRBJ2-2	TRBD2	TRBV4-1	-	TGCGCCAGCAGCTTTCGGACTAGCGGGGGGAAGAACACCGGGGAGCTGTTTTTT	CASSFRTSGGKNTGELFF
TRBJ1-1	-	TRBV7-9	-	TGTGCCAGCAGCCCGACGACAGTTAACACTGAAGCTTTCTTT	CASSPTTVNTEAFF